Below are 29 T cell receptor beta chains sequenced from a single sample in a study of CD8 T cells in ankylosing spondylitis. TCRdb ran MiXCR on the 5' RACE reads and lists one entry per CDR3 protein. This table holds under 170,000 distinct CDR3 sequences, around two fifths found once. Sequencing used synovial fluid, either unsorted or a sorted T cell fraction (not recorded which). These receptors originate from a male donor with ankylosing spondylitis.

The chain is built from TRBV4-2 and TRBJ1-5; D not resolved. The CDR3 has 17 residues. The germline V gene has CDR1 LGHNA and CDR2 YNFKEQ. V gave up 0 bases and J gave up 1 base, with 13 bases separating them. The CDR3 spells CASSQDNGLRSNQPQHF. CDR3 nucleotides: TGTGCCAGCAGCCAAGATAATGGGCTTAGGAGCAATCAGCCCCAGCATTTT.

This clonotype occurred a few times. J is TRBJ2-5 and V is TRBV4-2; D may be TRBD1 (6 bases). The V end lost 4 bases, the J end lost 5 bases, and 17 bases lay between the germline ends. CDR1 and CDR2 from the germline V gene are LGHNA and YNFKEQ. The CDR3 has 15 residues. CDR3 DNA sequence: TGTGCCAGCAGCCCCGACAGGCGGCCCTTGGAGACCCAGTACTTC. Translating gives CASSPDRRPLETQYF.

The genes are TRBV5-1 and TRBJ1-1; no definite D call. Germline CDR1 is SGHRS and CDR2 is YFSETQ. The CDR3 sequence is 16 residues long. V lost 0 bases, J lost 6 bases, and 18 bases lay in between. CDR3 amino acids: CASSLAVGEFMPEAFF. The CDR3 DNA reads TGCGCCAGCAGCTTGGCCGTCGGGGAATTTATGCCTGAAGCTTTCTTT.

The rearrangement uses TRBV27 and TRBJ2-2; 10 bases map to TRBD1. CDR3 size: 15 residues. Germline V gives CDR1 MNHEY, CDR2 SMNVEV (reference sequence). V shed 4 bases, J shed 8 bases, and the junction held 7 bases outside the gene matches. CDR3 loop: CASSWTGGPKGELFF. The CDR3 DNA sequence: TGTGCCAGCAGTTGGACAGGGGGTCCAAAGGGGGAGCTGTTTTTT.

The CDR3: CASSHGTGGSEQYF. The CDR3 bases are TGCGCCAGCAGCCATGGGACAGGGGGCTCCGAGCAGTACTTC. The chain combines TRBV4-3 with TRBJ2-7, with 12 nucleotides matching TRBD1. Germline V gives CDR1 LGHNA, CDR2 YSLEER. The CDR3 loop spans 14 amino acids. The J segment lost 6 bases and the V segment lost 3 bases, leaving 3 bases of the junction unmatched.

The chain has TRBV29-1 and TRBJ2-1, with TRBD2 matching over 7 bases. This CDR3 spans 14 amino acids. Losses at the gene ends were 7 bases for V and 0 bases for J; bases not matched to a gene: 6. The V gene's germline CDR1 is SQVTM and CDR2 ANQGSEA. CDR3 sequence reads: CSATLADSYNEQFF. CDR3 DNA: TGCAGCGCCACCCTAGCGGACTCCTACAATGAGCAGTTCTTC.

This clonotype appeared once. This chain connects TRBV2 to TRBJ2-7, with D possibly being TRBD1 or TRBD2 (5 bases each). Trimming left V 7 bases short and J 2 bases short, with 15 bases between. This CDR3 is built from 14 residues. Germline assignment: CDR1 SNHLY and CDR2 FYNNEI. Here the CDR3 DNA reads TGTGCCAGCAATCCCAGGGAAGCGGCCTACGAGCAGTACTTC. Translating it yields CASNPREAAYEQYF.

This sequence joins TRBV14 and TRBJ2-1; D call uncertain. Looked up from germline, CDR1 is SGHDN and CDR2 is FVKESK. The CDR3 runs to 15 residues. Trimming left V 1 base short and J 9 bases short, with 16 bases between. The CDR3, as DNA: TGTGCCAGCAGCCAAGTTCGGTACAGCCCGGGTGAGCAGTTCTTC. Its translation is CASSQVRYSPGEQFF.

At least ten counts were recorded for this clonotype. The chain has TRBV5-1 and TRBJ2-7; the D gene is possibly TRBD1 (6 bases). Germline CDR1 reads SGHRS; CDR2 reads YFSETQ. The V and J ends lost 1 base and 4 bases respectively, with 15 bases between them. This CDR3 region has 15 residues. The CDR3 loop reads CASSLFVAGEYEQYF. CDR3 DNA: TGCGCCAGCAGCTTGTTCGTAGCAGGGGAGTACGAGCAGTACTTC.

The V gene is TRBV12-3 or TRBV12-4, the J gene TRBJ2-7; possibly TRBD2 for D (6 bases). The CDR3 is 13 residues long. The V and J ends lost 3 bases and 11 bases respectively, with 17 bases between them. The CDR3 protein is CASSFPRSGREYF. DNA for the CDR3: TGTGCCAGCAGTTTCCCTCGGAGCGGGCGGGAGTACTTC.

This clonotype was seen repeatedly, ten times or more. This chain uses TRBV12-3 or TRBV12-4 with TRBJ1-2; maybe TRBD1 (5 bases). V lost 3 bases and J 7 bases, leaving 12 bases between the germline ends. This CDR3 spans 13 amino acids. DNA of the CDR3: TGTGCCAGCAGTTTCGGAGGGGTAGGTGGCTACACCTTC. It translates to CASSFGGVGGYTF.

The J gene is TRBJ2-7, the V gene TRBV29-1, with D possibly being TRBD1 (5 bases). The CDR3 is made up of 12 amino acids. V was clipped by 4 bases and J by 2 bases, with 9 bases between them. Germline loops: CDR1 SQVTM, CDR2 ANQGSEA. The CDR3 reads CSVVRVPYEQYF. CDR3 coding DNA: TGCAGCGTTGTCAGGGTTCCCTACGAGCAGTACTTC.

This clonotype was observed a few times. The gene calls are TRBV18 and TRBJ2-3, with D hard to call. CDR3 size: 14 residues. The V gene lost 0 bases and the J gene lost 1 base, with 5 bases spanning the gap. Germline V gives CDR1 KGHSH, CDR2 LQKENI. The CDR3 DNA follows: TGTGCCAGCTCACCACCGATGGGCACAGATACGCAGTATTTT. Protein sequence: CASSPPMGTDTQYF.

The CDR3 sequence is CASSSGQTYEQYF. CDR3 bases: TGTGCCAGCAGCTCGGGACAGACGTACGAGCAGTACTTC. The chain is built from TRBV27 and TRBJ2-7, with 7 bases aligning to TRBD1. The germline V gene has CDR1 MNHEY and CDR2 SMNVEV (reference sequence). Trimming cost V 6 bases and J 4 bases; bases outside gene matches: 6. CDR3 length equals 13 residues.

V usage is TRBV7-7 and J usage is TRBJ2-7; 12 bases map to TRBD1. The CDR3 has 19 residues. Germline CDR1 reads SSHAT; CDR2 reads FNYEAQ (reference sequence). The trim removed 5 bases at V and 0 bases at J, leaving 14 bases unmatched. CDR3 amino acids: CASSARDRGPLADSYEQYF. CDR3 sequence (DNA): TGTGCCAGCAGCGCACGGGACAGGGGGCCGCTAGCGGACTCCTACGAGCAGTACTTC. The full variable domain, rest sourced from reference TRBV7-7 and TRBJ2-7, is GAGVSQSPRYKVTKRGQDVTLRCDPISSHATLYWYQQALGQGPEFLTYFNYEAQPDKSGLPSDRFSAERPEGSISTLTIQRTEQRDSAMYRCASSARDRGPLADSYEQYFGPGTRLTVT.

This clonotype showed up just once. The chain is built from TRBV29-1 and TRBJ2-2, with D perhaps matching TRBD1 or TRBD2 (7 bases each). CDR3 length equals 14 residues. Germline V gene data show CDR1 as SQVTM and CDR2 as ANQGSEA. V lost 4 bases, J lost 5 bases, and 14 bases lay in between. In nucleotides, the CDR3 is TGCAGCGTTGGGGAGGGGGCGCATACCGGGGAGCTGTTTTTT. This sequence encodes CSVGEGAHTGELFF.

The chain carries TRBV7-9 and TRBJ2-7, with D uncertain. The length of the CDR3 is 12 residues. Germline CDR1 SEHNR, CDR2 FQNEAQ (reference sequence). V lost 3 bases, J lost 5 bases, and 8 bases lay in between. CDR3 DNA sequence: TGTGCCAGCAGCTTGACTGTCGACGAGCAGTACTTC. This codes for CASSLTVDEQYF.

V gene TRBV28 combines with J gene TRBJ1-6; D uncertain. The germline V and J ends were trimmed by 6 bases and 0 bases, with 18 bases remaining between them. Germline V gene sequence: CDR1 MDHEN, CDR2 SYDVKM. The CDR3 covers 18 residues. CDR3 sequence (DNA): TGTGCCAGCAGGTCGAGGTTGAGGGCCAGCTCCTATAATTCACCCCTCCACTTT. Translating gives CASRSRLRASSYNSPLHF.

The chain uses TRBV28 and TRBJ2-7, with 8 bases identical to TRBD2. Losses at the gene ends were 6 bases for V and 2 bases for J; bases not matched to a gene: 12. Germline V lookup: CDR1 MDHEN, CDR2 SYDVKM. This CDR3 comprises 16 residues. CDR3 nucleotides: TGTGCCAGCAGCCTAAGCGGGGGACTGAAAACCTACGAGCAGTACTTC. Encoded protein: CASSLSGGLKTYEQYF.

The rearrangement links TRBV6-5 to TRBJ2-7, with a possible D match to TRBD2 (7 bases). V was trimmed by 2 bases and J by 0 bases, leaving 14 bases between them. The V gene's germline CDR1 is MNHEY and CDR2 SVGAGI. This CDR3 is 16 amino acids long. CDR3 sequence: CASSYESGDYSYEQYF. The CDR3 bases are TGTGCCAGCAGTTACGAGTCAGGGGACTACTCCTACGAGCAGTACTTC.

The chain uses TRBV5-6 and TRBJ1-6, with D hard to call. Germline values: CDR1 SGHDT, CDR2 YYEEEE. Trimming stripped 1 base from V and 0 bases from J, with 11 bases between. The CDR3 is 17 amino acids. CDR3 sequence: CASSLLRKDSYNSPLHF. CDR3 sequence (DNA): TGTGCCAGCAGCTTGCTCAGAAAGGACTCCTATAATTCACCCCTCCACTTT.

V gene TRBV30 combines with J gene TRBJ1-1; 10 bases are shared with TRBD1. The CDR3 loop spans 14 amino acids. Germline V gene sequence: CDR1 GTSNPN, CDR2 SVGIG (reference sequence). Trimming at V came to 3 bases and at J to 3 bases, leaving 4 bases not matched to a gene. The CDR3: CAWSPGTGDTEAFF. CDR3 DNA sequence: TGTGCCTGGAGCCCCGGGACAGGGGACACTGAAGCTTTCTTT.

The chain recombines TRBV2 with TRBJ2-1; possibly TRBD1 for D (6 bases). CDR1 is SNHLY, CDR2 FYNNEI, per germline. The CDR3 sequence is 13 residues long. The V gene lost 3 bases and the J gene lost 8 bases, with 11 bases spanning the gap. The DNA for the CDR3 is TGTGCCAGCAGTGACCCACAGGGCTATGAGCAGTTCTTC. This gives the protein CASSDPQGYEQFF.

The table lists this clonotype with a count of one. V gene TRBV6-2 or TRBV6-3 combines with J gene TRBJ2-1; maybe TRBD2 (5 bases). Germline CDR1 and CDR2: MNHEY and SVGEGT. With 6 bases removed from V and 0 bases from J, the gap between germline ends came to 12 bases. This CDR3 region has 15 residues. The DNA of the CDR3 is TGTGCCAGCAGAAAGGAGGAATTCTCCTACAATGAGCAGTTCTTC. Its protein is CASRKEEFSYNEQFF.

This clonotype was observed a few times. The genes are TRBV28 and TRBJ1-5; D remains unclear. The CDR3 totals 13 residues. Per germline, CDR1 MDHEN and CDR2 SYDVKM. V lost 0 bases and J 3 bases, leaving 3 bases between the germline ends. The DNA for the CDR3 is TGTGCCAGCAGTTTATGGCTCAATCAGCCCCAGCATTTT. This gives the protein CASSLWLNQPQHF.

A few counts support this clonotype. The genes are TRBV30 and TRBJ1-1; the D is unclear. CDR3 length: 12 amino acids. From germline, CDR1 is GTSNPN and CDR2 SVGIG (reference sequence). Trimming took off 4 bases at V and 5 bases at J, with 11 bases between the two ends. The CDR3 DNA reads TGTGCCTGGACCCCCTCCGGGACTGAAGCTTTCTTT. Translating it yields CAWTPSGTEAFF.

V usage is TRBV7-9 and J usage is TRBJ2-5, with 13 positions matching TRBD2. This CDR3 is built from 15 residues. CDR1 is SEHNR, CDR2 FQNEAQ, per germline (reference sequence). The J segment lost 2 bases and the V segment lost 6 bases, leaving 3 bases of the junction unmatched. The CDR3 DNA follows: TGTGCCAGCAGAGGGACTAGCGGGGTACAAGAGACCCAGTACTTC. It yields the protein CASRGTSGVQETQYF.

V usage is TRBV25-1 and J usage is TRBJ1-2; a possible D gene is TRBD1 (5 bases). The CDR3 has 11 amino acids. Germline CDR1 is MGHDK and CDR2 is SYGVNS. Trimming left V 11 bases short and J 4 bases short, with 11 bases between. CDR3 bases: TGTGCCGCTGGAAGGGGCTATGGCTACACCTTC. It is translated as CAAGRGYGYTF.

This rearrangement joins TRBV6-2 or TRBV6-3 to TRBJ1-1; maybe TRBD1 (5 bases). CDR3 length: 15 residues. V dropped 0 bases and J dropped 1 base, with 9 bases sitting between them. Germline CDR1 MNHEY, CDR2 SVGEGT. The DNA for the CDR3 is TGTGCCAGCAGTTACTCTTGGGGGGAGAACACTGAAGCTTTCTTT. Translated: CASSYSWGENTEAFF.